The 9 T cell receptor beta chains in this list originate from one sample, sequenced in a study of blood T cell repertoires in COVID-19. Generated by immunoSEQ multiplex PCR, the TCRdb table keeps only in-frame clones and is missing some. The sample holds around 300,000 clones, approximately 92% seen once. The source material was PBMCs or T cells enriched from blood (not recorded which). The receptors shown here come from a woman in her twenties or thirties who had recovered from COVID-19.

This chain uses TRBV24-1 with TRBJ1-5; D perhaps matches TRBD1 (6 bases). The CDR3 is made up of 16 amino acids. Looked up from germline, CDR1 is KGHDR and CDR2 is SFDVKD. The V end lost 3 bases, the J end lost 3 bases, and 14 bases lay between the germline ends. CDR3 in amino acids: CATSDARGGFNQPQHF. CDR3 nucleotide sequence: TGTGCCACCAGTGATGCAAGGGGGGGCTTCAATCAGCCCCAGCATTTT.

The chain employs TRBV7-3 and TRBJ1-2, with a weak D call TRBD1 (5 bases). Per the germline V gene, CDR1 is SGHTA and CDR2 is FQGTGA. V shed 4 bases and J shed 1 base, with 13 bases lying between them. This CDR3 region has 15 residues. The CDR3 loop reads CASSSPTAFNYGYTF. CDR3 in DNA: TGTGCCAGCAGCTCTCCGACAGCTTTTAACTATGGCTACACCTTC. Using reference TRBV7-3 and TRBJ1-2 for the parts outside the CDR3, the full variable domain is GAGVSQTPSNKVTEKGKYVELRCDPISGHTALYWYRQSLGQGPEFLIYFQGTGAADDSGLPNDRFFAVRPEGSVSTLKIQRTERGDSAVYLCASSSPTAFNYGYTFGSGTRLTVV.

The rearrangement uses TRBV10-3 and TRBJ1-2; no firm D call. Germline CDR1 ENHRY, CDR2 SYGVKD. CDR3 length equals 15 residues. V lost 5 bases, J lost 0 bases, and 13 bases lay in between. The CDR3 nucleotides are TGTGCCATCAGTACCACAGACCGAGCTAACTATGGCTACACCTTC. This codes for CAISTTDRANYGYTF.

The chain recombines TRBV29-1 with TRBJ1-1; no firm D call. The CDR3 sequence is 14 residues long. V was clipped by 4 bases and J by 0 bases, with 12 bases between them. Per the germline V gene, CDR1 is SQVTM and CDR2 is ANQGSEA. The CDR3 bases are TGCAGCGTTGTGACCAGGAGGATGAACACTGAAGCTTTCTTT. Amino acids: CSVVTRRMNTEAFF.

This chain connects TRBV6-5 to TRBJ2-7; TRBD1 is a possible D gene (6 bases). Germline assignment: CDR1 MNHEY and CDR2 SVGAGI. Trimming cost V 2 bases and J 0 bases, with 14 bases left between them. CDR3 size: 16 residues. CDR3 in amino acids: CASSYLPLGASYEQYF. The CDR3, as DNA: TGTGCCAGCAGTTACCTCCCTCTGGGGGCCTCCTACGAGCAGTACTTC.

This clone was seen more than once but under ten times. The chain uses TRBV6-1 and TRBJ2-5; 8 nucleotides align to TRBD2. Per the germline V gene, CDR1 is MNHNS and CDR2 is SASEGT. V lost 2 bases to trimming and J lost 1 base; unmatched junction nucleotides: 6. The CDR3 extends over 16 amino acids. The CDR3 protein is CASSEWSLAGQETQYF. CDR3 bases: TGTGCCAGCAGTGAATGGTCCCTAGCGGGCCAAGAGACCCAGTACTTC.

V gene TRBV27 combines with J gene TRBJ1-5; 8 bases agree with TRBD1. Germline values: CDR1 MNHEY, CDR2 SMNVEV (reference sequence). V shed 5 bases and J 1 base; nucleotides not matched to a gene: 7. This CDR3 has 16 amino acids. CDR3 sequence (DNA): TGTGCCAGCAGTCCCAACAGGGGGATAAGCAATCAGCCCCAGCATTTT. Protein product: CASSPNRGISNQPQHF.

The chain recombines TRBV5-8 with TRBJ1-5; D may be TRBD1 (5 bases). The CDR3 loop spans 14 amino acids. Germline V gene lookup returns CDR1 SGHTS and CDR2 YDEGEE. V lost 6 bases and J 3 bases, leaving 13 bases between the germline ends. Written as DNA, the CDR3 is TGTGCCAGCAACAACCAGGGAAACAATCAGCCCCAGCATTTT. This translates into CASNNQGNNQPQHF.

This rearrangement joins TRBV6-6 to TRBJ2-2, with 12 bases fitting TRBD1. Trimming at V came to 3 bases and at J to 4 bases, leaving 3 bases not matched to a gene. CDR3 length: 16 amino acids. Germline V gene data show CDR1 as MNHNY and CDR2 as SVGAGI (reference sequence). CDR3 DNA: TGTGCCAGCAGTTATCCGGGACAGGGGGCCACCGGGGAGCTGTTTTTT. It translates to CASSYPGQGATGELFF.